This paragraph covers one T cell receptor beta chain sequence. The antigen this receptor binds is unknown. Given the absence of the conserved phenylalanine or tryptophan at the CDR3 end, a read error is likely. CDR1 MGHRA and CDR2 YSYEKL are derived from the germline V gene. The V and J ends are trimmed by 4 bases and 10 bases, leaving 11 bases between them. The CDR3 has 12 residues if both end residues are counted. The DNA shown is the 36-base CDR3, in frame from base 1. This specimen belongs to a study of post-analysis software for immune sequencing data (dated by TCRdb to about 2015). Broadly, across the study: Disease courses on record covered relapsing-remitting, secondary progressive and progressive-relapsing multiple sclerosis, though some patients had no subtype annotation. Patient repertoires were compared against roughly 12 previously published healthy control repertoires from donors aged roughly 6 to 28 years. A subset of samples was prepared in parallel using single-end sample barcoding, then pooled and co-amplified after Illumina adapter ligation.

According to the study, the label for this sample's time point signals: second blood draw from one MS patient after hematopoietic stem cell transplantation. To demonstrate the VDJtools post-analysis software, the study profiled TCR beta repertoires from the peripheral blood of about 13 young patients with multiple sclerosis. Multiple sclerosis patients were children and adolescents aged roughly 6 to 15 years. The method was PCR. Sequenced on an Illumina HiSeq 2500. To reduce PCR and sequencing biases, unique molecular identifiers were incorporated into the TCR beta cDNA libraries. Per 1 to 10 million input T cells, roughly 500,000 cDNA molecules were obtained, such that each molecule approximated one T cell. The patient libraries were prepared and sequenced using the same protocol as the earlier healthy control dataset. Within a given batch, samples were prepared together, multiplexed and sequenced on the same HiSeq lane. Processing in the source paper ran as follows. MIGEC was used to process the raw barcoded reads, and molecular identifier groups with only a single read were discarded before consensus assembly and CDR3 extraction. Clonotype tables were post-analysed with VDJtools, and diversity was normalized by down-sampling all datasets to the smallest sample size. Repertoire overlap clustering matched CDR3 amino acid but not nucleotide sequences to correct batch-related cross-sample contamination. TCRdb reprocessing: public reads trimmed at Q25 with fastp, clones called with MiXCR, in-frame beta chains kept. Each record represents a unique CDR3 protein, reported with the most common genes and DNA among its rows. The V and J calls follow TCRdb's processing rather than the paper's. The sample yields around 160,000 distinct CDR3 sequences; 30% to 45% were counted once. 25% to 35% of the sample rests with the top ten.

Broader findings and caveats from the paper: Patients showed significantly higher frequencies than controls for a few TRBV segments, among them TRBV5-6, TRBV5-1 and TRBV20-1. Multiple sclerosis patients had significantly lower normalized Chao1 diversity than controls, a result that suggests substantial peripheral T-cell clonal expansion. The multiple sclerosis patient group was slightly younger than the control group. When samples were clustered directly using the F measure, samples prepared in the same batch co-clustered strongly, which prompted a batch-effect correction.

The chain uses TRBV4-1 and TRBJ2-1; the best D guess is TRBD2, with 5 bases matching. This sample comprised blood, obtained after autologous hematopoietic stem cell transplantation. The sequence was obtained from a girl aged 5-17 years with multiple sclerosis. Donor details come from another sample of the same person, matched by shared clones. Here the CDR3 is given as CASSPLGSEQFL. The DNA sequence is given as TGCGCCAGCAGCCCATTGGGGAGCGAGCAGTTCCTC.